The text below deals with one T cell receptor beta chain. Its antigen remains unidentified. The sample is drawn from a study of lymphopenia after photon versus proton radiotherapy. General observations from the study: Proton therapy kept repertoires fairly stable, unlike photons, which gained effector/memory cells. Oligoclonal CD8+ Temra expansion after nadir drove photon patients' diversity drop.

Sequencing was performed with immunoSEQ multiplex PCR; in TCRdb, only in-frame clones are kept and a portion is missing. The table lists under 30,000 clones, approximately 88% of them singletons, with about 50% in the top ten. Trimming removed 8 bases from V and 10 bases from J, with 18 bases in between. Germline CDR1 MNHNY, CDR2 SVGAGI (reference sequence). This CDR3 spans 13 amino acids. The chain uses TRBV6-6 and TRBJ1-5, with unresolved D. The sequences come from peripheral blood, collected from a patient treated with proton-based radiotherapy. The TCR sequence derives from a woman in her sixties or seventies with cholangiocarcinoma. Some clones in this sample may be carry-over from other donors' samples. CDR3 bases: TGTGCCAGCTTGTTCCAGGACCATCTTCCCCAGCATTTT. Protein: CASLFQDHLPQHF.